The TCR beta chain described here comes from a study of cytomegalovirus exposure and HLA in healthy donors. Worth noting for this clone: Its antigen is unknown.

General study results and limits: Most observed TCR sequences were rare, whereas some public TCRs were detected in many donors.

The PCR used 60 Vbeta and 13 Jbeta primers. Assay: immunoSEQ multiplex PCR; the TCRdb copy retains only in-frame clones and omits some. This sample has more than 95,000 clones, with approximately 81% found just once. Material: PBMCs. The source is a man younger than 40 in good health and CMV-seropositive.

CDR3 coding DNA: TGTGCCAGCAGGGGAGCGGGAGTGGGCTACGAGCAGTACTTC. Residues: CASRGAGVGYEQYF. The genes are TRBV5-5 and TRBJ2-7, with TRBD2 matching over 8 bases. The CDR3 sequence is 14 residues long. Unmatched junction bases numbered 7, after V lost 5 bases and J lost 3 bases. CDR1 and CDR2 (germline): SGHKS, YYEKEE (reference sequence). Combining the CDR3 with reference TRBV5-5 and TRBJ2-7 gives the whole variable domain DAGVTQSPTHLIKTRGQQVTLRCSPISGHKSVSWYQQVLGQGPQFIFQYYEKEERGRGNFPDRFSARQFPNYSSELNVNALLLGDSALYLCASRGAGVGYEQYFGPGTRLTVT.